A selection of T cell receptor beta chains follows, all from one sample in a study of blood T cell repertoires in COVID-19. Assay used: immunoSEQ multiplex PCR; TCRdb lists only in-frame clones, some missing. The table shows fewer than 200,000 clones, with approximately 85% occurring only once. Material: peripheral blood. The receptors were gathered from a man aged 55 to 70 who had recovered from COVID-19. CDR3s include the opening cysteine and the closing phenylalanine or tryptophan. Fields, in order: V gene, J gene, D gene, clone size, CDR3 length, CDR3 DNA, CDR3 protein. A D gene is named only where the DNA matches it firmly. Expanded clones get a size class; other rows say once, few or many, or leave the size out.

>TRBV11-3|TRBJ2-3|TRBD1|NA|15
TGTGCCAGCAGCTCCGGACAGGCCTTCACAGATACGCAGTATTTT
CASSSGQAFTDTQYF
>TRBV7-3|TRBJ2-1|NA|NA|12
TGTGCCAGCAGCGCGTCGTCCAATGAGCAGTTCTTC
CASSASSNEQFF
>TRBV4-2|TRBJ2-7|TRBD1|NA|15
TGTGCCAGCAGCCAGCCCGGACAGGGGGCGAACGAGCAGTACTTC
CASSQPGQGANEQYF
>TRBV21-1|TRBJ2-2|NA|NA|14
TGTGCCAGCCCCCGCAGGACTCGCACCGGGGAGCTGTTTTTT
CASPRRTRTGELFF
>TRBV5-6|TRBJ1-2|TRBD1|NA|15
TGTGCCAGCAGGGTTGACAGGGGTAATAACTATGGCTACACCTTC
CASRVDRGNNYGYTF
>TRBV7-6|TRBJ2-1|TRBD1|few|14
TGTGCCAGCAGCTACCCGGACAGGTACAATGAGCAGTTCTTC
CASSYPDRYNEQFF
>TRBV9|TRBJ1-6|TRBD1|few|15
TGTGCCAGCAGCGCCTCCGGGACAGAGAATTCACCCCTCCACTTT
CASSASGTENSPLHF
>TRBV27|TRBJ2-1|TRBD2|NA|19
TGTGCCAGCAGTTTAGCGGGAGCGGGGGCCTCCTACTCCTACAATGAGCAGTTCTTC
CASSLAGAGASYSYNEQFF
>TRBV7-9|TRBJ2-7|NA|few|14
TGTGCCAGCACCCGAGACGGGGAGTACTACGAGCAGTACTTC
CASTRDGEYYEQYF
>TRBV27|TRBJ1-2|NA|NA|15
TGTGCCAGCAGTTCCCGAGACAGAGCTAACTATGGCTACACCTTC
CASSSRDRANYGYTF
>TRBV5-6|TRBJ1-6|NA|once|18
TGTGCCAGCAGCTTCCCGGGGGGGGCTGCGATGGTGAATTCACCCCTCCACTTT
CASSFPGGAAMVNSPLHF
>TRBV5-1|TRBJ2-2|NA|NA|15
TGCGCCAGCACCCTAAGGCAGGGGTCGACCGGGGAGCTGTTTTTT
CASTLRQGSTGELFF
>TRBV6-1|TRBJ2-2|TRBD1|NA|15
TGTGCCAGCAGTTGGGACAGGACGAACACCGGGGAGCTGTTTTTT
CASSWDRTNTGELFF
>TRBV5-6|TRBJ1-4|NA|once|13
TGTGCCAGCAGCTTTTCAGTTAATGAAAAACTGTTTTTT
CASSFSVNEKLFF
>TRBV4-1|TRBJ1-5|TRBD1|NA|15
TGCGCCAGCAGCCAAGAACAGGGGATCAATCAGCCCCAGCATTTT
CASSQEQGINQPQHF
>TRBV7-9|TRBJ1-4|NA|NA|15
TGTGCCAGCAGCTCAAACAGGGACCCAAATGAAAAACTGTTTTTT
CASSSNRDPNEKLFF
>TRBV15|TRBJ2-2|NA|NA|17
TGTGCCACCAGCAGAGCGGAGTATAGGACAGACACCGGGGAGCTGTTTTTT
CATSRAEYRTDTGELFF
>TRBV4-1|TRBJ2-5|TRBD2|NA|20
TGCGCCAGCAGCCTCAGATGGGTAGCGGGGGGCACTGGGACGTTAGAGACCCAGTACTTC
CASSLRWVAGGTGTLETQYF